This T cell receptor (beta chain) derives from a study of immune characterization of retroperitoneal liposarcoma. TCRdb reprocessed the PCR reads with MiXCR, giving one entry per CDR3 protein. The sample has about 11,000 distinct CDR3 sequences, under 25% seen once; the top ten hold around 8.9%. The ends lost 4 bases at V and 0 bases at J; junction bases unmatched: 2. The CDR3 length is 17 residues. Germline CDR1 and CDR2: SGHVS and FNYEAQ. The chain couples TRBV7-6 to TRBJ2-6; 11 positions agree with TRBD1. The receptor was derived from a female donor with retroperitoneal liposarcoma. The sequenced sample was blood. This chain's CDR3 is CASSSGTGGSGANVLTF. The CDR3 region has the DNA TGTGCCAGCAGCTCCGGGACAGGGGGCTCTGGGGCCAACGTCCTGACTTTC.